This is a list of T cell receptor beta chains from one sample in a study of early T cells in non-severe SARS-CoV-2 infection. TCRdb analysed the 5' RACE reads with MiXCR anew, one entry per CDR3 protein. The sample gives about 60,000 distinct CDR3 sequences, approximately 10% of which show up once; roughly 3.2% is in the top ten. Sequencing was performed on whole blood. The receptors stem from an adult who was a healthcare worker with PCR-confirmed SARS-CoV-2 infection or an uninfected control (not recorded which). Both conserved end residues are part of each CDR3. The D gene is left open where the match is weak. A row's size may be missing; if present it is once, few, many or a size class.

abundance: many; v_gene: TRBV6-1; d_gene: -; j_gene: TRBJ1-4; CDR3aa: CASMRAVTNEKLFF; CDR3nt: TGTGCCAGCATGCGGGCAGTCACTAATGAAAAACTGTTTTTT
abundance: many; v_gene: TRBV12-3/TRBV12-4; d_gene: -; j_gene: TRBJ2-1; CDR3aa: CASSSTTGYNEQFF; CDR3nt: TGTGCCAGCAGCTCAACTACCGGTTACAATGAGCAGTTCTTC
abundance: few; v_gene: TRBV5-1; d_gene: -; j_gene: TRBJ2-7; CDR3aa: CASSLAQGSPIEQYF; CDR3nt: TGCGCCAGCAGCTTGGCCCAGGGCTCCCCAATCGAGCAGTACTTC
abundance: -; v_gene: TRBV29-1; d_gene: TRBD1; j_gene: TRBJ2-5; CDR3aa: CSVQFVKTGKETQYF; CDR3nt: TGCAGCGTCCAGTTTGTGAAGACAGGGAAAGAGACCCAGTACTTC
abundance: many; v_gene: TRBV15; d_gene: -; j_gene: TRBJ1-6; CDR3aa: CATSRGKGESPLHF; CDR3nt: TGTGCCACCAGCAGAGGGAAGGGGGAATCACCCCTCCACTTT
abundance: many; v_gene: TRBV25-1; d_gene: -; j_gene: TRBJ1-1; CDR3aa: CASSNYGQGNTEAFF; CDR3nt: TGTGCCAGCTCTAACTATGGGCAGGGGAACACTGAAGCTTTCTTT
abundance: few; v_gene: TRBV12-3/TRBV12-4; d_gene: -; j_gene: TRBJ2-7; CDR3aa: CASSYQGPYEQYF; CDR3nt: TGTGCCAGCAGCTACCAGGGCCCCTACGAGCAGTACTTC
abundance: few; v_gene: TRBV7-6; d_gene: TRBD2; j_gene: TRBJ2-7; CDR3aa: CASGGGPFYEQYF; CDR3nt: TGTGCCAGCGGGGGAGGGCCTTTTTACGAGCAGTACTTC
abundance: few; v_gene: TRBV6-1; d_gene: -; j_gene: TRBJ1-4; CDR3aa: CASSEYGTYEKLFF; CDR3nt: TGTGCCAGCAGTGAATACGGAACCTATGAAAAACTGTTTTTT
abundance: many; v_gene: TRBV20-1; d_gene: -; j_gene: TRBJ2-2; CDR3aa: CSARLLGTGELFF; CDR3nt: TGCAGTGCTAGGCTCCTAGGCACCGGGGAGCTGTTTTTT
abundance: many; v_gene: TRBV19; d_gene: -; j_gene: TRBJ2-1; CDR3aa: CASRADFSSYNEQFF; CDR3nt: TGTGCCAGTAGAGCAGATTTTAGCTCCTACAATGAGCAGTTCTTC
abundance: few; v_gene: TRBV20-1; d_gene: TRBD2; j_gene: TRBJ2-5; CDR3aa: CSARVSGTIETQYF; CDR3nt: TGCAGTGCTAGAGTTAGCGGGACAATCGAGACCCAGTACTTC
abundance: few; v_gene: TRBV30; d_gene: -; j_gene: TRBJ2-2; CDR3aa: CAWSRLGDGELFF; CDR3nt: TGTGCCTGGAGTCGACTAGGCGACGGGGAGCTGTTTTTT
abundance: few; v_gene: TRBV6-2/TRBV6-3; d_gene: -; j_gene: TRBJ1-2; CDR3aa: CASRSTTNYGYTF; CDR3nt: TGTGCCAGCAGAAGCACTACAAACTATGGCTACACCTTC
abundance: many; v_gene: TRBV6-5; d_gene: TRBD2; j_gene: TRBJ2-7; CDR3aa: CASSYSGAGERARQYF; CDR3nt: TGTGCCAGCAGTTACTCAGGAGCGGGAGAGAGGGCTCGGCAGTACTTC
abundance: few; v_gene: TRBV11-3; d_gene: TRBD2; j_gene: TRBJ2-1; CDR3aa: CASSFGTSGRGNEQFF; CDR3nt: TGTGCCAGCAGCTTCGGGACTAGCGGCCGGGGCAATGAGCAGTTCTTC
abundance: few; v_gene: TRBV27; d_gene: -; j_gene: TRBJ2-5; CDR3aa: CASSSQGGSQYF; CDR3nt: TGTGCCAGCAGTTCCCAGGGGGGGTCCCAGTACTTC
abundance: many; v_gene: TRBV2; d_gene: -; j_gene: TRBJ2-1; CDR3aa: CASSPSANTREQFF; CDR3nt: TGTGCCAGCAGTCCCTCGGCGAACACAAGGGAGCAGTTCTTC
abundance: -; v_gene: TRBV7-6; d_gene: TRBD2; j_gene: TRBJ2-3; CDR3aa: CASSFAASGTPGVTDTQYF; CDR3nt: TGTGCCAGCAGCTTTGCGGCTAGCGGGACGCCCGGGGTTACAGATACGCAGTATTTT
abundance: few; v_gene: TRBV12-3/TRBV12-4; d_gene: -; j_gene: TRBJ2-3; CDR3aa: CASSPLVRKTTDTQYF; CDR3nt: TGTGCCAGCAGCCCCCTCGTACGGAAAACCACAGATACGCAGTATTTT
abundance: few; v_gene: TRBV20-1; d_gene: -; j_gene: TRBJ2-4; CDR3aa: CSASHKNIQYF; CDR3nt: TGCAGTGCTAGCCATAAGAACATTCAGTACTTC
abundance: -; v_gene: TRBV9; d_gene: -; j_gene: TRBJ1-2; CDR3aa: CASSNYRENYGYTF; CDR3nt: TGTGCCAGCAGCAACTACAGGGAAAACTATGGCTACACCTTC
abundance: -; v_gene: TRBV2; d_gene: -; j_gene: TRBJ1-4; CDR3aa: CASSQDRTTNEKLFF; CDR3nt: TGTGCCAGCAGCCAAGACCGAACAACTAATGAAAAACTGTTTTTT
abundance: many; v_gene: TRBV12-3/TRBV12-4; d_gene: -; j_gene: TRBJ2-7; CDR3aa: CASREGIRGEEQYF; CDR3nt: TGTGCCAGCAGGGAGGGCATCCGCGGGGAGGAGCAGTACTTC
abundance: many; v_gene: TRBV3-1; d_gene: -; j_gene: TRBJ1-6; CDR3aa: CASSRGRDNSPLHF; CDR3nt: TGTGCCAGCAGCCGGGGTAGGGATAATTCACCCCTCCACTTT
abundance: few; v_gene: TRBV6-5; d_gene: TRBD2; j_gene: TRBJ2-7; CDR3aa: CASSYEPGLGPYEQYF; CDR3nt: TGTGCCAGCAGTTACGAGCCGGGACTAGGACCCTACGAGCAGTACTTC
abundance: few; v_gene: TRBV29-1; d_gene: -; j_gene: TRBJ2-1; CDR3aa: CSVEGGTGANEQFF; CDR3nt: TGCAGCGTTGAGGGGGGTACCGGCGCCAATGAGCAGTTCTTC
abundance: many; v_gene: TRBV6-2/TRBV6-3; d_gene: TRBD2; j_gene: TRBJ2-1; CDR3aa: CASSYVTSGRAIYNEQFF; CDR3nt: TGTGCCAGCAGTTACGTGACTAGCGGGAGGGCCATCTACAATGAGCAGTTCTTC
abundance: many; v_gene: TRBV20-1; d_gene: TRBD1; j_gene: TRBJ2-7; CDR3aa: CSASTGDRYEQYF; CDR3nt: TGCAGTGCTAGCACAGGGGACCGCTACGAGCAGTACTTC
abundance: many; v_gene: TRBV4-2; d_gene: TRBD2; j_gene: TRBJ2-3; CDR3aa: CASSRGGAGVPDTQYF; CDR3nt: TGTGCCAGCAGCCGCGGTGGAGCGGGAGTACCAGATACGCAGTATTTT
abundance: few; v_gene: TRBV20-1; d_gene: -; j_gene: TRBJ1-1; CDR3aa: CSEDLNTEAFF; CDR3nt: TGCAGTGAGGACCTGAACACTGAAGCTTTCTTT
abundance: few; v_gene: TRBV6-1; d_gene: -; j_gene: TRBJ1-3; CDR3aa: CASSEGGGRYTIYF; CDR3nt: TGTGCCAGCAGTGAAGGCGGCGGCCGATACACCATATATTTT
abundance: few; v_gene: TRBV29-1; d_gene: -; j_gene: TRBJ2-5; CDR3aa: CSVGRAGASETQYF; CDR3nt: TGCAGCGTCGGGCGGGCCGGGGCGTCAGAGACCCAGTACTTC
abundance: -; v_gene: TRBV11-1; d_gene: TRBD1; j_gene: TRBJ1-1; CDR3aa: CASSFTDRGGTEAFF; CDR3nt: TGTGCCAGCAGCTTTACAGACAGGGGAGGTACTGAAGCTTTCTTT
abundance: few; v_gene: TRBV11-2; d_gene: TRBD1; j_gene: TRBJ2-1; CDR3aa: CASSRDRFYNEQFF; CDR3nt: TGTGCCAGCAGCCGGGACAGGTTTTACAATGAGCAGTTCTTC
abundance: few; v_gene: TRBV5-8; d_gene: -; j_gene: TRBJ2-1; CDR3aa: CASSGGAFLYNEQFF; CDR3nt: TGTGCCAGCAGCGGCGGGGCGTTTTTGTACAATGAGCAGTTCTTC
abundance: -; v_gene: TRBV2; d_gene: -; j_gene: TRBJ2-2; CDR3aa: CASITASTTGELFF; CDR3nt: TGTGCCAGCATCACAGCTAGCACAACCGGGGAGCTGTTTTTT
abundance: -; v_gene: TRBV3-1; d_gene: TRBD1; j_gene: TRBJ1-1; CDR3aa: CASSQLRIRQGARNTEAFF; CDR3nt: TGTGCCAGCAGCCAACTGAGGATTCGACAGGGGGCGAGGAACACTGAAGCTTTCTTT
abundance: -; v_gene: TRBV12-3/TRBV12-4; d_gene: -; j_gene: TRBJ2-7; CDR3aa: CASSPDLGGATYEQYF; CDR3nt: TGTGCCAGCAGTCCAGACTTAGGGGGTGCAACCTACGAGCAGTACTTC
abundance: -; v_gene: TRBV12-3/TRBV12-4; d_gene: TRBD1; j_gene: TRBJ1-1; CDR3aa: CASSPGQGFTEAFF; CDR3nt: TGTGCCAGCAGTCCCGGACAGGGTTTCACTGAAGCTTTCTTT
abundance: few; v_gene: TRBV6-6; d_gene: TRBD2; j_gene: TRBJ2-1; CDR3aa: CATGLAGDYGEQFF; CDR3nt: TGTGCCACCGGACTAGCGGGAGATTATGGTGAGCAGTTCTTC
abundance: few; v_gene: TRBV11-3; d_gene: -; j_gene: TRBJ2-7; CDR3aa: CASSLDRYSYEQYF; CDR3nt: TGTGCCAGCAGCTTAGACAGGTACTCCTACGAGCAGTACTTC